This entry is about one T cell receptor beta chain. The data derive from a study of T cell changes during pregnancy in multiple sclerosis. Libraries were prepared by immunoSEQ multiplex PCR; TCRdb keeps only in-frame clonotypes and omits some of them. The sample holds 40,000 to 60,000 clones, less than 95% seen once. With 1 base removed from V and 3 bases from J, the gap between germline ends came to 13 bases. The CDR3 totals 15 residues. Germline CDR1 and CDR2: SEHNR and FQNEAQ (reference sequence). The TCR sequence derives from a female donor with multiple sclerosis, enrolled in a pregnancy study. The sequencing used CD4+ T cells from peripheral blood mononuclear cells, collected in the third trimester of pregnancy. This rearrangement joins TRBV7-9 to TRBJ2-7; the D gene is possibly TRBD2 (5 bases). CDR3 sequence (DNA): TGTGCCAGCAGCTTAGTCCCGGACTGGAACTACGAGCAGTACTTC. Amino acid sequence: CASSLVPDWNYEQYF.